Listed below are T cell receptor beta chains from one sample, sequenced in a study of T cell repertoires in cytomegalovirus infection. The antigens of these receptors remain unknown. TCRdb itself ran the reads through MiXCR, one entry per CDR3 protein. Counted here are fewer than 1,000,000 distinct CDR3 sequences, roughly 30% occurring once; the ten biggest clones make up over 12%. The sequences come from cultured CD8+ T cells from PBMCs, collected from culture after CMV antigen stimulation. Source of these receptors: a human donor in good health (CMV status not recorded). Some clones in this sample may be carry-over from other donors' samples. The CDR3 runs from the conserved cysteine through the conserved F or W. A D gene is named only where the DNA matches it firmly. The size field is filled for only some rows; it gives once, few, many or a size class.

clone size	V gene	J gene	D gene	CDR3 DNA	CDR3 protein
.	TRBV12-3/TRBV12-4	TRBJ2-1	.	TGTGCCAGCAGTTTCGTTACTGAAATTGTGAATTCGGACTCCAATGAGCAGTTCTTC	CASSFVTEIVNSDSNEQFF
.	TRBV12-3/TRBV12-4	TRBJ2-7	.	TGTACCAGCAGTCCCCTGGGGGGCGACTCCTACGAGCAGTACTTC	CTSSPLGGDSYEQYF
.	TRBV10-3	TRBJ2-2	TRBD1	TGTGCCATCAGTGTCCCGGTAGGACAGGGGCGCGAGCTGTTTTTT	CAISVPVGQGRELFF
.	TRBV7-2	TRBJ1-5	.	TGTGCCAGCAGTCCCGAGGGCGAGGGATGGCATCAGCCCCAGCATTTT	CASSPEGEGWHQPQHF
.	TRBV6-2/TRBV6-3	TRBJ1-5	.	TGTGCCAGCAGTTACGTGGAGGGTTGGAATCAGCCCCAGCATTTT	CASSYVEGWNQPQHF
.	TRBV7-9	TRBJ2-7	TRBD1	TGTGCCAGCAGCTCGCCGGGACAGAATTTCTACGAGCAGTACTTC	CASSSPGQNFYEQYF
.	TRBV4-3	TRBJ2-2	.	TGCGCCAGCAGCCAAGATCCCCCCGATAGAGCGGACACCGGGGAGCTGTTTTTT	CASSQDPPDRADTGELFF
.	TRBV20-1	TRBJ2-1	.	TGCAGTGCTAGTAAGACGGGCCTTGGCTCCTACAATGAGCAGTTCTTC	CSASKTGLGSYNEQFF
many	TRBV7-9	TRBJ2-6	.	TGTGCCAGCAGCCGCCCCGGGCGGGGGCTCCCAAACGTCCTGACTTTC	CASSRPGRGLPNVLTF
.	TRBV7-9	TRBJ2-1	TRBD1	TGTGCCAGCAGCTTAGGGGGACAGGGCCGCAATGAGCAGTTCTTC	CASSLGGQGRNEQFF
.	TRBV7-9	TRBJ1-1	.	TGTGCCAGCATCCCCGCCAGCCCAATGAACACTGAAGCTTTCTTT	CASIPASPMNTEAFF
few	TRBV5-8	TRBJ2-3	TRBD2	TGTGCCAGCAGCAGCGGGACTATCACAGATACGCAGTATTTT	CASSSGTITDTQYF